Below, 2 T cell receptor beta chains from the same sample are listed, as sequenced in a study of T cells in Graves' hyperthyroidism and ophthalmopathy. The investigators amplified TCR beta CDR3 regions from RNA transcripts. The study used the HTBI primer set for a first-round RT-PCR of the TCR CDR3. TCRdb processed the multiplex PCR reads anew with MiXCR; each CDR3 protein has one entry. The data contain about 560,000 distinct CDR3 sequences, around 17% of them singletons. Input material: blood. The receptor source for this set is a woman younger than 35 with Graves' hyperthyroidism.

The rearrangement joins TRBV14 to TRBJ1-3; D is uncertain. Germline V gene sequence: CDR1 SGHDN, CDR2 FVKESK. V lost 1 base and J lost 0, with 10 bases in between. The CDR3 is 16 amino acids. The CDR3 is CASSQGVKNSGNTIYF. DNA for the CDR3: TGTGCCAGCAGCCAAGGAGTCAAGAACTCTGGAAACACCATATATTTT.

J is TRBJ2-7 and V is TRBV6-2 or TRBV6-3, with D tentatively TRBD1 (5 bases). This CDR3 spans 16 amino acids. Trimming shortened V by 2 bases and J by 4 bases, and 18 bases separated the two germline ends. CDR1 is MNHEY, CDR2 SVGEGT, per germline. CDR3 residues: CASSYKIQVLGYEQYF. The CDR3 bases are TGTGCCAGCAGTTACAAGATACAGGTACTCGGGTACGAGCAGTACTTC.